This entry concerns a single T cell receptor beta chain. This entry comes from a study of blood T cell repertoires in COVID-19. Looking at the study overall: The study drew acute and convalescent COVID-19 samples from the United States, Italy and Spain. T cells, B-cell-depleted T cells, or PBMCs supplied cDNA or gDNA.

TCRdb keeps only in-frame clones here, not all; method: immunoSEQ multiplex PCR. The sample yields roughly 320,000 clones, roughly 85% seen once. Trimming cost V 5 bases and J 4 bases, with 11 bases left between them. Germline CDR1 SGHAT, CDR2 FQDESV (reference sequence). CDR3 length: 13 residues. This TCR was recovered from a human donor in a cohort sampled during active COVID-19. The genes are TRBV11-1 and TRBJ1-1; a weak D match, TRBD1 (5 bases). Sequencing used peripheral blood. The CDR3 sequence: CASSLLGGTEAFF. CDR3 DNA: TGTGCCAGCAGCCTACTGGGGGGCACTGAAGCTTTCTTT.